What follows describes a single T cell receptor beta chain. Its antigen remains unknown. These data are taken from a study of cytomegalovirus exposure and HLA in healthy donors. V lost 1 base and J 2 bases, leaving 9 bases between the germline ends. Germline loops: CDR1 SGHTA, CDR2 FQGNSA. This CDR3 is built from 15 residues. Both 60 Vbeta primers and 13 Jbeta primers went into the PCR. Sequencing used immunoSEQ multiplex PCR; TCRdb keeps in-frame clones, though not all of them. The top ten clones hold 5% to 6.5% of a sample with 200,000 to 300,000 clones, 82% of them seen once. General observations from the study: CMV serostatus was the sole immune exposure data available.

The chain employs TRBV7-2 and TRBJ1-3; D is ambiguous. Material: PBMCs. The clonotype originates from a woman between 40 and 55 years old in good health and CMV-seropositive. CDR3 bases: TGTGCCAGCAGCTTAGTGTTCGGGACTGGAAACACCATATATTTT. This gives the protein CASSLVFGTGNTIYF.